This entry lists 17 T cell receptor beta chains sequenced from one sample in a study of blood T cells in healthy people across ages. A second 7 to 11 cycle PCR used barcoded and J-beta primers. Each CDR3 protein gets one entry after TCRdb re-called the 5' RACE reads with MiXCR. This sample has about 1.7 million distinct CDR3 sequences, with roughly 30% found just once. Sequencing was performed on blood. The source of these receptors is a woman aged 25 to 45 in good health.

This chain joins TRBV6-5 and TRBJ1-2; possibly TRBD1 for D (6 bases). Trimming shortened V by 0 bases and J by 4 bases, and 15 bases separated the two germline ends. Germline V gene lookup returns CDR1 MNHEY and CDR2 SVGAGI. The CDR3 totals 16 residues. CDR3 loop: CASSYSSPGVGYGYTF. In nucleotides, the CDR3 is TGTGCCAGCAGTTACTCGAGTCCAGGGGTCGGCTATGGCTACACCTTC.

This chain links TRBV29-1 with TRBJ2-5; no definite D call. CDR1 SQVTM and CDR2 ANQGSEA come from the germline V gene. This CDR3 has 11 residues. Trimming cost V 7 bases and J 2 bases, with 8 bases left between them. CDR3 DNA: TGCAGCGCAACGAATCAAGAGACCCAGTACTTC. It encodes CSATNQETQYF. The entire variable domain, with the rest obtained from reference TRBV29-1 and TRBJ2-5, is as follows: SAVISQKPSRDICQRGTSLTIQCQVDSQVTMMFWYRQQPGQSLTLIATANQGSEATYESGFVIDKFPISRPNLTFSTLTVSNMSPEDSSIYLCSATNQETQYFGPGTRLLVL.

As for this clonotype: The DNA is omitted, as the CDR3 cannot be located on it reliably, and the CDR3 follows TCRdb's listing. This chain uses TRBV21-1 with TRBJ1-2; the table's D call of TRBD1 was not tested on the DNA. TRBV21-1 is recorded as a pseudogene. The CDR3 extends over 19 residues, inclusive of both ends. The CDR3 protein is CASSKALFFFRGRPYGYTF.

Concerning this clonotype: This may be a read error, as it is one base from a much larger clone. The chain carries TRBV20-1 and TRBJ2-1; D ambiguous. The V gene's germline CDR1 is DFQATT and CDR2 SNEGSKA (reference sequence). The CDR3 has 14 amino acids. The CDR3 DNA reads as TGCCGTGCTAGAGATCTAGGCGCCGACAATGAGCAGTTCTTC. Its protein product is CRARDLGADNEQFF.

This clonotype was recorded many times. The chain carries TRBV7-9 and TRBJ2-3; 7 bases line up with TRBD2. Germline trimming cut 6 bases from V and 1 base from J; bases unmatched to any gene: 4. CDR3 length equals 14 residues. Germline CDR1 is SEHNR and CDR2 is FQNEAQ (reference sequence). CDR3 in DNA: TGTGCCAGCAGTAGGAGCGGGGGCACAGATACGCAGTATTTT. This encodes CASSRSGGTDTQYF.

In this sample, this clonotype turned up many times. The CDR3 here is CSVTRVLGETQYF. CDR3 DNA sequence: TGCAGCGTTACTAGGGTTTTGGGAGAGACCCAGTACTTC. This rearrangement joins TRBV29-1 to TRBJ2-5; possibly TRBD2 for D (5 bases). Looked up from germline, CDR1 is SQVTM and CDR2 is ANQGSEA. V was pared by 5 bases and J by 4 bases, with 14 bases between. There are 13 residues in the CDR3.

In its sample, this clonotype was seen many times. The rearrangement uses TRBV10-3 and TRBJ2-7, with 7 bases matching TRBD1. The V and J ends lost 0 bases and 6 bases, in that order; junction bases with no gene match: 2. Germline V gene lookup returns CDR1 ENHRY and CDR2 SYGVKD. The length of the CDR3 is 13 residues. CDR3 sequence reads: CAISESSGGEQYF. The CDR3 DNA sequence: TGTGCCATCAGTGAGTCCTCAGGGGGCGAGCAGTACTTC.

At least ten counts were recorded for this clonotype. The V call is TRBV20-1, the J call TRBJ2-3; 9 nucleotides agree with TRBD2. Trimming cost V 6 bases and J 6 bases; bases outside gene matches: 10. Germline CDR1 and CDR2: DFQATT and SNEGSKA (reference sequence). This CDR3 is built from 14 residues. CDR3 amino acids: CSAPGTSQGDTQYF. The CDR3 DNA reads TGCAGTGCCCCCGGGACTAGCCAGGGGGATACGCAGTATTTT.

This clonotype occurred once. This is likely a read error, given that the CDR3 carries no conserved phenylalanine or tryptophan at its end. The gene calls are TRBV2 and TRBJ2-3, with 8 bases matching TRBD2. V lost 11 bases, J lost 2 bases, and 6 bases stayed unmatched. This CDR3 has 13 amino acids. Germline V gives CDR1 SNHLY, CDR2 FYNNEI. CDR3 amino acids: CAAGGGTTDTQYC. The CDR3 DNA reads as TGTGCCGCTGGCGGGGGGACCACAGATACGCAGTATTGT.

The rearrangement links TRBV20-1 to TRBJ2-2; D possibly corresponds to TRBD2 (7 bases). The CDR3 runs to 15 residues. The germline gives CDR1 DFQATT, CDR2 SNEGSKA (reference sequence). The V end was cut by 6 bases, the J end by 12 bases, with 26 bases between. The CDR3 sequence is CSARHAGGGLGQLFF. CDR3 coding DNA: TGCAGTGCGAGACATGCCGGCGGGGGCCTGGGGCAGCTGTTTTTT.

This sequence joins TRBV5-1 and TRBJ2-1; TRBD2 matches at 14 bases. Germline V CDR1 and CDR2: SGHRS, YFSETQ. J lost 5 bases, V lost 4 bases, and 11 bases had no gene match. This CDR3 comprises 18 residues. This CDR3 reads CASSRGLAGARLNNEQFF. DNA of the CDR3: TGCGCCAGCAGCCGGGGACTAGCGGGGGCCCGCCTGAACAATGAGCAGTTCTTC. The full variable domain, with the rest looked up from reference TRBV5-1 and TRBJ2-1, is KAGVTQTPRYLIKTRGQQVTLSCSPISGHRSVSWYQQTPGQGLQFLFEYFSETQRNKGNFPGRFSGRQFSNSRSEMNVSTLELGDSALYLCASSRGLAGARLNNEQFFGPGTRLTVL.

The chain joins TRBV29-1 to TRBJ1-2, with 7 bases fitting TRBD1. Germline CDR1 SQVTM, CDR2 ANQGSEA. The CDR3 length is 15 residues. With 0 bases clipped from V and 5 bases from J, the junction kept 9 bases outside the gene matches. The CDR3 sequence: CSVEEPGQRSYGYTF. The CDR3 region has the DNA TGCAGCGTTGAAGAGCCGGGACAGCGTTCATATGGCTACACCTTC.

This clonotype came up a few times. The V and J genes are TRBV28 and TRBJ2-7; D may correspond to TRBD1 or TRBD2 (6 bases each). Germline V CDR1 and CDR2: MDHEN, SYDVKM. The V end was cut by 5 bases, the J end by 2 bases, with 22 bases between. The CDR3 loop spans 17 amino acids. The CDR3 DNA is TGTGCCAGCAGTCCCCCCGGGGGCCACGGAGTCCCCTACGAGCAGTACTTC. It specifies CASSPPGGHGVPYEQYF.

This clonotype came up a few times. This sequence may be a read error, since a much larger clone differs from it by one base. The chain recombines TRBV7-9 with TRBJ2-5; 8 bases match TRBD2. In germline, CDR1 is SEHNR, CDR2 FQNEAQ (reference sequence). The CDR3 extends over 14 amino acids. V lost 8 bases, J lost 5 bases, and 10 bases stayed unmatched. The CDR3 protein is CASRPPGGEETQYF. The CDR3 nucleotides are TGTGCCAGCCGCCCCCCGGGAGGGGAGGAGACCCAGTACTTC.

This chain joins TRBV6-2 or TRBV6-3 and TRBJ1-1; possible D gene TRBD1, 5 bases. The germline V gene encodes CDR1 MNHEY and CDR2 SVGEGT. Trimming left V 6 bases short and J 1 base short, with 18 bases between. The CDR3 is 16 residues long. CDR3 sequence reads: CASSDGLSGRNTEAFF. The CDR3 DNA is TGTGCCAGCAGCGACGGGTTATCAGGGCGGAACACTGAAGCTTTCTTT.

The chain uses TRBV29-1 and TRBJ1-1; 9 positions match TRBD1. CDR3 length equals 14 residues. The V segment lost 6 bases and the J segment 3 bases; nucleotides outside the gene matches: 8. CDR1 is SQVTM, CDR2 ANQGSEA, per germline. The CDR3 sequence is CSVETGTGYTEAFF. CDR3 nucleotide sequence: TGCAGCGTGGAGACCGGGACAGGGTACACTGAAGCTTTCTTT.

The CDR3 DNA reads as TGTGCCAGCAGCCCTCCGGGCCCCGGCAGGGGCGAGCAGTACTTC. Its translation: CASSPPGPGRGEQYF. V and J are TRBV7-6 and TRBJ2-7; perhaps TRBD1 as D (6 bases). This CDR3 is built from 15 residues. V was clipped by 5 bases and J by 6 bases, with 20 bases between them. Germline CDR1 reads SGHVS; CDR2 reads FNYEAQ.